Presented here are 22 T cell receptor beta chains from one specimen sequenced in a study of blood T cell repertoires in COVID-19 (TCRdb year 2020). The library was obtained by the immunoSEQ multiplex PCR assay. TCRdb re-hosts the immuneACCESS table, in-frame sequences only. Its copies lack some clones; in the studies checked, an unresolved V gene accounts for under half of them, and the cause for the rest is not known. In all, the sample holds about 42,000 clones, and 85% to 90% of those were seen once. The ten largest clones capture over 8% of the sample. The sequencing sample was made of peripheral blood. The receptor source for this set is a young man with active or convalescent COVID-19.

This chain uses TRBV7-9 with TRBJ2-3; D remains unclear. V shed 4 bases and J shed 0 bases, with 14 bases lying between them. The CDR3 runs to 16 residues. Germline CDR1 SEHNR, CDR2 FQNEAQ (reference sequence). CDR3 loop: CASSSRGSPSTDTQYF. Written as DNA, the CDR3 is TGTGCCAGCAGCTCTCGCGGCAGTCCTAGCACAGATACGCAGTATTTT. The variable domain in full, completed from reference TRBV7-9 and TRBJ2-3, reads DTGVSQNPRHKITKRGQNVTFRCDPISEHNRLYWYRQTLGQGPEFLTYFQNEAQLEKSRLLSDRFSAERPKGSFSTLEIQRTEQGDSAMYLCASSSRGSPSTDTQYFGPGTRLTVL.

The chain joins TRBV7-3 to TRBJ1-2, with a weak D call TRBD1 (5 bases). Per the germline V gene, CDR1 is SGHTA and CDR2 is FQGTGA. The CDR3 has 13 amino acids. The V end was cut by 2 bases, the J end by 8 bases, with 12 bases between. CDR3 amino acids: CASSLVAGEGYTF. CDR3 DNA sequence: TGTGCCAGCAGCTTAGTGGCGGGGGAGGGCTACACCTTC.

This clone was counted a few times. The J gene is TRBJ2-2, the V gene TRBV5-1, with 9 bases aligning to TRBD2. Germline CDR1 and CDR2: SGHRS and YFSETQ. The CDR3 length is 14 residues. With 7 bases clipped from V and 2 bases from J, the junction kept 3 bases outside the gene matches. The CDR3 protein is CASSLAGNTGELFF. In nucleotides, the CDR3 is TGCGCCAGCTCCCTAGCGGGAAACACCGGGGAGCTGTTTTTT.

V is TRBV28 and J is TRBJ2-5, with 7 bases fitting TRBD2. CDR1 is MDHEN, CDR2 SYDVKM, per germline. The CDR3 is 15 residues long. V lost 6 bases, J lost 1 base, and 8 bases stayed unmatched. The CDR3 nucleotides are TGTGCCAGCAGGCGAAATAGCGGGCGCCAAGAGACCCAGTACTTC. This translates into CASRRNSGRQETQYF.

The rearrangement uses TRBV3-1 (or the pseudogene TRBV3-2) and TRBJ2-5; D is possibly TRBD2 (6 bases). This CDR3 has 14 residues. V lost 2 bases to trimming and J lost 5 bases, with 12 bases between them. The V gene's germline CDR1 is LGHDT and CDR2 YNNKEL (reference sequence). In nucleotides, the CDR3 is TGTGCCAGCAGCCAACGGGGCGCGGGGGAGACCCAGTACTTC. Encoded protein: CASSQRGAGETQYF.

The rearrangement uses TRBV25-1 and TRBJ2-1, with 11 bases that match TRBD2. This CDR3 is built from 16 residues. The V and J ends lost 3 bases and 10 bases, in that order; junction bases with no gene match: 11. CDR1 and CDR2 from the germline V gene are MGHDK and SYGVNS. CDR3 loop: CASSERLAGTSGEQFF. CDR3 sequence (DNA): TGTGCCAGCAGTGAGAGACTAGCGGGAACGTCGGGGGAGCAGTTCTTC. The full variable domain, its missing parts supplied by reference TRBV25-1 and TRBJ2-1, is EADIYQTPRYLVIGTGKKITLECSQTMGHDKMYWYQQDPGMELHLIHYSYGVNSTEKGDLSSESTVSRIRTEHFPLTLESARPSHTSQYLCASSERLAGTSGEQFFGPGTRLTVL.

V usage is TRBV18 and J usage is TRBJ1-1; 8 bases are shared with TRBD1. J lost 6 bases, V lost 4 bases, and 13 bases had no gene match. This CDR3 is built from 16 residues. The V gene's germline CDR1 is KGHSH and CDR2 LQKENI. This CDR3 is CASSLDRGLWSAEAFF. In nucleotides, the CDR3 is TGTGCCAGCTCACTCGACAGGGGCCTATGGAGCGCTGAAGCTTTCTTT.

This rearrangement joins TRBV29-1 to TRBJ2-1, with 9 bases identical to TRBD2. Per germline, CDR1 SQVTM and CDR2 ANQGSEA. Losses at the gene ends were 6 bases for V and 9 bases for J; bases not matched to a gene: 6. This CDR3 contains 12 residues. The CDR3 spells CSVEGLAREQFF. In nucleotides, the CDR3 is TGCAGCGTCGAGGGACTAGCTCGTGAGCAGTTCTTC.

This chain uses TRBV5-6 with TRBJ2-7; TRBD1 matches at 7 bases. CDR1 and CDR2 (germline): SGHDT, YYEEEE. V dropped 4 bases and J dropped 3; count of bases not matched to a gene: 10. This CDR3 has 15 residues. The CDR3 sequence is CASSPTGTTSYEQYF. CDR3 nucleotides: TGTGCCAGCAGCCCGACAGGGACCACCAGCTACGAGCAGTACTTC. Full variable domain (remainder filled in from reference TRBV5-6 and TRBJ2-7): DAGVTQSPTHLIKTRGQQVTLRCSPKSGHDTVSWYQQALGQGPQFIFQYYEEEERQRGNFPDRFSGHQFPNYSSELNVNALLLGDSALYLCASSPTGTTSYEQYFGPGTRLTVT.

The chain joins TRBV25-1 to TRBJ2-3; weak D call: TRBD2 (6 bases). The germline V gene has CDR1 MGHDK and CDR2 SYGVNS. Trimming left V 4 bases short and J 1 base short, with 21 bases between. The CDR3 spans 18 residues. CDR3 sequence: CASSGRGSVAWGTDTQYF. CDR3 sequence (DNA): TGTGCCAGCAGTGGGAGGGGTAGCGTAGCTTGGGGCACAGATACGCAGTATTTT.

The chain joins TRBV6-1 to TRBJ1-5; no reliable D call. V lost 2 bases and J 7 bases, leaving 12 bases between the germline ends. CDR1 is MNHNS and CDR2 is SASEGT in the germline V gene. This CDR3 comprises 14 residues. CDR3 nucleotides: TGTGCCAGCAGTGAAATCGGCGGCTCACAGCCCCAGCATTTT. It encodes CASSEIGGSQPQHF.

J is TRBJ1-1 and V is TRBV6-1; the D is unclear. Deletions cut 6 bases from V and 2 bases from J, with 19 bases between. The CDR3 sequence is 16 residues long. CDR1 and CDR2 from the germline V gene are MNHNS and SASEGT. The CDR3 is CASRETPGRTNTEAFF. CDR3 nucleotides: TGTGCCAGCAGAGAAACTCCGGGTCGGACTAACACTGAAGCTTTCTTT.

The V call is TRBV6-5, the J call TRBJ2-3; 9 nucleotides align to TRBD2. V gave up 7 bases and J gave up 2 bases; unmatched junction bases: 7. Per germline, CDR1 MNHEY and CDR2 SVGAGI. The CDR3 sequence is 15 residues long. The CDR3, as DNA: TGTGCCAGCACCCCTAGCGGGGAGCTCACAGATACGCAGTATTTT. Residues: CASTPSGELTDTQYF.

The CDR3 spells CASSQGGRGNIQYF. CDR3 sequence (DNA): TGTGCCAGCAGCCAAGGGGGACGGGGGAACATTCAGTACTTC. V and J are TRBV3-1 (or the pseudogene TRBV3-2) and TRBJ2-4; the D gene is possibly TRBD2 (6 bases). CDR3 length equals 14 residues. Trimming took off 1 base at V and 7 bases at J, with 11 bases between the two ends. CDR1 LGHDT and CDR2 YNNKEL come from the germline V gene (reference sequence).

The rearrangement joins TRBV27 to TRBJ2-2; D may be TRBD2 (6 bases). CDR3 length: 14 amino acids. V was cut by 8 bases and J by 5 bases, with 15 bases left in between. CDR1 is MNHEY and CDR2 is SMNVEV in the germline V gene (reference sequence). The CDR3 DNA is TGTGCCAGCGGGCGACTAGTTTTGACCGGGGAGCTGTTTTTT. The encoded protein is CASGRLVLTGELFF.

The CDR3 DNA reads as TGTGCCAGCAGCCCAGGGACAGGGCGGATCAATACGCAGTATTTT. Protein: CASSPGTGRINTQYF. The chain has TRBV7-9 and TRBJ2-3; 9 nucleotides line up with TRBD1. Germline V lookup: CDR1 SEHNR, CDR2 FQNEAQ (reference sequence). J lost 7 bases, V lost 5 bases, and 10 bases had no gene match. This CDR3 has 15 amino acids.

The chain links TRBV7-2 to TRBJ1-1, with D perhaps matching TRBD1 (5 bases). Trimming cost V 2 bases and J 0 bases, with 7 bases left between them. CDR1 SGHTA and CDR2 FQGNSA come from the germline V gene. CDR3 length: 14 amino acids. The chain's CDR3 is CASSLNRMNTEAFF. The CDR3 DNA is TGTGCCAGCAGCTTAAACAGGATGAACACTGAAGCTTTCTTT.

This clone has a single count. This chain connects TRBV7-8 to TRBJ1-1; D is ambiguous. The V gene lost 1 base and the J gene lost 1 base, with 13 bases spanning the gap. The CDR3 is 16 residues long. The V gene's germline CDR1 is SGHVS and CDR2 FQNEAQ. CDR3 residues: CASSLGAPLRNTEAFF. CDR3 in DNA: TGTGCCAGCAGCTTAGGGGCCCCTTTGAGGAACACTGAAGCTTTCTTT.

This clone was detected once. The CDR3 protein is CASSVDTYEQYF. The CDR3 region has the DNA TGTGCCAGCAGTGTGGACACCTACGAGCAGTACTTC. The rearrangement links TRBV12-3 or TRBV12-4 to TRBJ2-7, with D possibly being TRBD1 (5 bases). The CDR3 loop spans 12 amino acids. Trimming took off 5 bases at V and 2 bases at J, with 7 bases between the two ends.

The CDR3 reads CASSLVGRRDTGELFF. The CDR3 nucleotides are TGTGCCAGCAGCTTAGTTGGGAGGCGGGACACCGGGGAGCTGTTTTTT. The V call is TRBV7-2, the J call TRBJ2-2; possible D gene TRBD2, 6 bases. CDR3 size: 16 residues. The V and J ends lost 1 base and 3 bases respectively, with 12 bases between them. CDR1 is SGHTA and CDR2 is FQGNSA in the germline V gene.

The chain couples TRBV4-2 to TRBJ2-2; 12 nucleotides align to TRBD2. The CDR3 loop spans 17 amino acids. The V and J ends lost 6 bases and 6 bases, in that order; junction bases with no gene match: 11. Germline lookup yields CDR1 LGHNA and CDR2 YNFKEQ. The CDR3 is CASRASGRAISPGELFF. The CDR3 DNA sequence: TGTGCCAGCAGGGCTAGCGGGAGGGCCATATCTCCCGGGGAGCTGTTTTTT.

The rearrangement joins TRBV7-9 to TRBJ2-1; 7 nucleotides match TRBD1. This CDR3 is 15 amino acids long. The trim removed 2 bases at V and 1 base at J, leaving 2 bases unmatched. Germline V gene lookup returns CDR1 SEHNR and CDR2 FQNEAQ (reference sequence). CDR3 in DNA: TGTGCCAGCAGCTTACTGACAGGGTCCTACAATGAGCAGTTCTTC. Residues: CASSLLTGSYNEQFF.